These T cell receptor beta chains were read from a single sample in a study of post-analysis software for immune sequencing data. Each CDR3 protein is one row after TCRdb ran MiXCR on the PCR reads. Among approximately 690,000 distinct CDR3 sequences, roughly three fifths were seen once, and the ten largest hold around 11%. The material sequenced was blood. The receptors shown here come from a girl under 10 years old with multiple sclerosis. Each CDR3 is given with its conserved first and last residue. The order of the fields is V gene, clone size, D gene, J gene, CDR3 protein, CDR3 DNA. The D gene is left open where the match is weak. Size values are once, few and many counts, or a class for expanded clones, and some rows have none.

TRBV12-3/TRBV12-4	NA	NA	TRBJ2-5	CASSLGTRETQYF	TGTGCCAGCAGTTTGGGCACTCGGGAGACCCAGTACTTC
TRBV20-1	NA	NA	TRBJ2-3	CSTQTGINTQYF	TGCAGTACGCAGACAGGCATTAATACGCAGTATTTT
TRBV3-1	NA	NA	TRBJ2-7	CASSQSTVSYEQYF	TGTGCCAGCAGCCAATCGACAGTCTCCTACGAGCAGTACTTC
TRBV5-1	few	TRBD2	TRBJ2-7	CASSPSGSVYEQYF	TGCGCCAGCAGCCCCAGCGGGAGTGTATACGAGCAGTACTTC
TRBV7-9	few	NA	TRBJ1-1	CASTLYPNEAFF	TGTGCCAGCACCCTTTACCCAAATGAAGCTTTCTTT
TRBV9	NA	NA	TRBJ1-2	CASSQTGDHYGYTF	TGTGCCAGCAGCCAAACAGGCGACCACTATGGCTACACCTTC
TRBV6-5	NA	TRBD2	TRBJ2-3	CASSYSGSGGTDTQYF	TGTGCCAGCAGTTACAGCGGGAGCGGAGGCACAGATACGCAGTATTTT
TRBV12-3/TRBV12-4	few	NA	TRBJ2-3	CASSLGQGLSTDTQYF	TGTGCCAGCAGTTTGGGCCAGGGACTGAGCACAGATACGCAGTATTTT
TRBV5-6	once	NA	TRBJ2-5	CASSLDYKETQYF	TGTGCCAGCAGCTTGGATTATAAAGAGACCCAGTACTTC
TRBV2	NA	NA	TRBJ2-7	CASTLGDEQYF	TGTGCCAGCACCCTCGGGGACGAGCAGTACTTC
TRBV7-6	NA	TRBD2	TRBJ2-3	CASSLEGGPGDTQYF	TGTGCCAGCAGCTTAGAGGGAGGGCCGGGAGATACGCAGTATTTT
TRBV4-2	NA	TRBD1	TRBJ1-1	CASSTRQGGGTEAFF	TGTGCCAGCAGCACCCGACAGGGTGGGGGCACTGAAGCTTTCTTT
TRBV5-1	NA	TRBD1	TRBJ2-5	CASSLTGTGIRTQYF	TGCGCCAGCAGCTTGACCGGGACAGGGATTAGGACCCAGTACTTC
TRBV15	once	NA	TRBJ1-1	CATSRDSVGTEAFF	TGTGCCACCAGCAGAGATTCGGTGGGCACTGAAGCTTTCTTT
TRBV10-3	few	TRBD2	TRBJ2-1	CAISPGLAGGPSYNEQFF	TGTGCCATCAGTCCGGGACTAGCGGGAGGCCCCTCCTACAATGAGCAGTTCTTC
TRBV29-1	NA	TRBD1	TRBJ2-1	CSVDPQGSNEQFF	TGCAGCGTTGACCCACAGGGGTCTAATGAGCAGTTCTTC
TRBV20-1	NA	NA	TRBJ2-3	CSAEPRDSRGRDTQYF	TGCAGTGCTGAACCTCGGGACTCTCGAGGTAGAGATACGCAGTATTTT
TRBV7-6	once	TRBD1	TRBJ2-1	CASSSSPDRSGEQFF	TGTGCCAGCAGCTCCTCCCCGGACAGGTCGGGAGAGCAGTTCTTC
TRBV20-1	NA	NA	TRBJ1-2	CSAPNGRGGELYGYTF	TGCAGTGCTCCAAATGGTAGGGGAGGAGAGCTCTATGGCTACACCTTC
TRBV4-2	NA	TRBD2	TRBJ2-1	CASSQIVSGTSEYEQFF	TGTGCCAGCAGCCAAATTGTCAGTGGGACTAGCGAGTATGAGCAGTTCTTC
TRBV6-5	once	NA	TRBJ2-5	CASSLGDAEGTQYF	TGTGCCAGCAGTTTAGGGGACGCGGAAGGGACCCAGTACTTC
TRBV6-4	NA	TRBD2	TRBJ2-3	CASSSSGGTQYF	TGTGCCAGCAGTTCCAGCGGGGGGACGCAGTATTTT
TRBV12-3/TRBV12-4	NA	NA	TRBJ2-3	CASSETSPTDTQYF	TGTGCCAGCAGTGAGACTAGTCCCACAGATACGCAGTATTTT
TRBV5-1	NA	NA	TRBJ2-1	CASSFGAGPGNEQFF	TGCGCCAGCAGCTTCGGAGCGGGTCCGGGGAATGAGCAGTTCTTC
TRBV6-6	NA	NA	TRBJ2-1	CASTSRGTPGGDEQFF	TGTGCCAGCACCTCACGGGGGACCCCGGGGGGCGATGAGCAGTTCTTC
TRBV29-1	NA	NA	TRBJ2-5	CSGRGVGETQYF	TGCAGCGGTAGGGGAGTAGGCGAGACCCAGTACTTC
TRBV7-9	NA	NA	TRBJ2-1	CASSLVCPWEQFF	TGTGCCAGCAGCTTAGTCTGTCCCTGGGAGCAGTTCTTC
TRBV4-1	NA	NA	TRBJ2-5	CASSQVALETQYF	TGCGCCAGCAGCCAGGTAGCCTTGGAGACCCAGTACTTC
TRBV7-2	few	NA	TRBJ1-2	CASSQLRWSNDGYTF	TGTGCCAGCAGCCAACTAAGGTGGAGTAACGATGGCTACACCTTC
TRBV7-9	NA	TRBD1	TRBJ2-1	CASSFGTGELEQFF	TGTGCCAGCAGCTTTGGGACAGGGGAGCTTGAGCAGTTCTTC
TRBV20-1	NA	TRBD1	TRBJ1-1	CSADLPGQGFTEAFF	TGCAGTGCTGACCTACCGGGACAGGGGTTCACTGAAGCTTTCTTT
TRBV20-1	NA	TRBD1	TRBJ2-3	CSARDRTGSTDTQYF	TGCAGTGCTAGAGACCGGACAGGAAGCACAGATACGCAGTATTTT